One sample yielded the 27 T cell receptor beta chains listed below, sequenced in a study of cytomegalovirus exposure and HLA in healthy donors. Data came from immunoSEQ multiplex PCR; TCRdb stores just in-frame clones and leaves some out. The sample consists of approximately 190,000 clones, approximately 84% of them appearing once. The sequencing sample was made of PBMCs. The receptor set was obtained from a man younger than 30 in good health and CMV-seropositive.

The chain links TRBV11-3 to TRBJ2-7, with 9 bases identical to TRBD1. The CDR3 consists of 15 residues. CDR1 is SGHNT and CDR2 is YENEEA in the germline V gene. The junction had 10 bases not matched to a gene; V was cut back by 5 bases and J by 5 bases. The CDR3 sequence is CASSPARTGVDEQYF. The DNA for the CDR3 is TGTGCCAGCAGCCCCGCCCGGACAGGGGTGGACGAGCAGTACTTC.

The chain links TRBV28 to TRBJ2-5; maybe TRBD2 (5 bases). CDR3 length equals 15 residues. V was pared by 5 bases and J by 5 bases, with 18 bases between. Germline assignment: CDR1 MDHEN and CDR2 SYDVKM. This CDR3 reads CASSRSTEAGETQYF. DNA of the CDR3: TGTGCCAGCAGTCGATCCACAGAGGCGGGCGAGACCCAGTACTTC.

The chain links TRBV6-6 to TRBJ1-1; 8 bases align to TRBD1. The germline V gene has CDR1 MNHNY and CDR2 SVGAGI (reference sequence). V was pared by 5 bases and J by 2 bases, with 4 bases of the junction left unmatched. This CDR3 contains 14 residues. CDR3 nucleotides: TGTGCCAGCAGTGGAGACAGGGGAAACACTGAAGCTTTCTTT. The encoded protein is CASSGDRGNTEAFF.

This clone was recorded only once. The chain's CDR3 is CASSLRQGRETQYF. The CDR3 region has the DNA TGTGCCAGCAGTTTGAGGCAGGGCAGGGAGACCCAGTACTTC. The V call is TRBV27, the J call TRBJ2-5; tentative D call: TRBD1 (5 bases). The germline V and J ends were trimmed by 3 bases and 5 bases, with 13 bases remaining between them. Germline V CDR1 and CDR2: MNHEY, SMNVEV (reference sequence). The CDR3 extends over 14 amino acids.

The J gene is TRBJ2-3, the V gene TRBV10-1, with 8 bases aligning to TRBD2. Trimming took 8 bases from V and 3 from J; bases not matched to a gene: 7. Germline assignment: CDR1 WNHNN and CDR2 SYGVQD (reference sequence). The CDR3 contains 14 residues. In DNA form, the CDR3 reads TGCGCCAGCGGTAGCGGGATTAGGACAGATACGCAGTATTTT. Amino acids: CASGSGIRTDTQYF.

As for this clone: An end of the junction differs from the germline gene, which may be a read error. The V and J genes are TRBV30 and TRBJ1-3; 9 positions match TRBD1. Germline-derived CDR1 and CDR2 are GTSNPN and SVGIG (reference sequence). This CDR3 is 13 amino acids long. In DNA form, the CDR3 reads TGTACCTGCGAACAGGGGGCGACGAACACCATATATTTT. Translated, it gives CTCEQGATNTIYF.

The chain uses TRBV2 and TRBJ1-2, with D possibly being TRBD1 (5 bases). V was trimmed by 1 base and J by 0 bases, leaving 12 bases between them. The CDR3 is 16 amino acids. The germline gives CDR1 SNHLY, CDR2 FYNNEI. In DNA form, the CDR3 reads TGTGCCAGCAGTGAAGTTCCCGGGGGAGCTAACTATGGCTACACCTTC. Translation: CASSEVPGGANYGYTF.

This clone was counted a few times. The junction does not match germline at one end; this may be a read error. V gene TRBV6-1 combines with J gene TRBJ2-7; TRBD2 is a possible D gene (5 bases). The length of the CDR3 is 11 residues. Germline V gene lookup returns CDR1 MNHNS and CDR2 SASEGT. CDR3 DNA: TGTGCCAGCAGGAACCGCGGGCTCCACAACTTC. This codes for CASRNRGLHNF.

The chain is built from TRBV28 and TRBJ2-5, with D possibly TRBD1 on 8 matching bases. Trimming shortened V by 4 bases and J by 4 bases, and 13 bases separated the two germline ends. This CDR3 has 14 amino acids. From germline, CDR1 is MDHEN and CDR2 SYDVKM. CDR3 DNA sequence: TGTGCCAGCAGTTCAACAGGGGGGGGAGAGACCCAGTACTTC. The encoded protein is CASSSTGGGETQYF.

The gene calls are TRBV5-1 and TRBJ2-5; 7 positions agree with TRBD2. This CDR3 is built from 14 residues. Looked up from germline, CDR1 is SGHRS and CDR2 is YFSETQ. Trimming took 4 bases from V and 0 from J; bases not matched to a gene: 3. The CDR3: CASSPGGNQETQYF. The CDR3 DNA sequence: TGCGCCAGCAGCCCGGGAGGAAACCAAGAGACCCAGTACTTC.

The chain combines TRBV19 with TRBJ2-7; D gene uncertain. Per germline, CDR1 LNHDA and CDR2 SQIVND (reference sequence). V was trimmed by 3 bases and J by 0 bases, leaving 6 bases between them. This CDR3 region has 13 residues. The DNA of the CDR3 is TGTGCCAGTAGTATTGGGCTCTCCTACGAGCAGTACTTC. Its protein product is CASSIGLSYEQYF.

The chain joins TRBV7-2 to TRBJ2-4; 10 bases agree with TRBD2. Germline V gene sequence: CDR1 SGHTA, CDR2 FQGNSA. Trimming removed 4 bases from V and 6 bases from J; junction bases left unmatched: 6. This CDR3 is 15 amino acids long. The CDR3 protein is CASSSPTSGTNIQYF. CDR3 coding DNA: TGTGCCAGCAGCTCCCCTACTAGCGGGACAAACATTCAGTACTTC.

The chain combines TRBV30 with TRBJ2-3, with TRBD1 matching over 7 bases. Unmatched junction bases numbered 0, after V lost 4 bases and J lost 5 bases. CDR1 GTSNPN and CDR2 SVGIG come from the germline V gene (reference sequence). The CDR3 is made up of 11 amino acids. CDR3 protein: CAWNRGDTQYF. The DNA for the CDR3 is TGTGCCTGGAACAGGGGAGATACGCAGTATTTT.

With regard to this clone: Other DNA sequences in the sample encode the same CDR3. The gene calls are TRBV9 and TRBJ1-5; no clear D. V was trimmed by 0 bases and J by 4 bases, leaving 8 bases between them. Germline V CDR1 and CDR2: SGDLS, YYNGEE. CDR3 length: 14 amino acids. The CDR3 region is CASSVDGGNQPQHF. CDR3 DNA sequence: TGTGCCAGCAGCGTAGATGGAGGGAATCAGCCCCAGCATTTT.

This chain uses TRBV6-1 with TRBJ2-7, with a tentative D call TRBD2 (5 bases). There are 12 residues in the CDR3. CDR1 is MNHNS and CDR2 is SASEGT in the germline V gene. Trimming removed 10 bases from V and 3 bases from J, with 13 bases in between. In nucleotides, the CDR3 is TGTGCCACCCTCAGGAGGTACTACGAGCAGTACTTC. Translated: CATLRRYYEQYF.

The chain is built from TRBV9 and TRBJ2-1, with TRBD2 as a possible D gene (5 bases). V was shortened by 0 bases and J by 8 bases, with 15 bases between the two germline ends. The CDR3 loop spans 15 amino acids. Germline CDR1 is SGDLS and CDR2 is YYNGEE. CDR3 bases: TGTGCCAGCAGCGTAGTGGAGGTGAGCGTAGATGAGCAGTTCTTC. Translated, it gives CASSVVEVSVDEQFF.

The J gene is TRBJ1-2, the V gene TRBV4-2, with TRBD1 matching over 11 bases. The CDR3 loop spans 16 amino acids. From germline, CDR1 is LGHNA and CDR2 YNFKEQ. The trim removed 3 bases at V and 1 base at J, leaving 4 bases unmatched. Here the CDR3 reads CASSHGQGAGNYGYTF. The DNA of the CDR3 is TGTGCCAGCAGCCACGGACAGGGGGCGGGTAACTATGGCTACACCTTC.

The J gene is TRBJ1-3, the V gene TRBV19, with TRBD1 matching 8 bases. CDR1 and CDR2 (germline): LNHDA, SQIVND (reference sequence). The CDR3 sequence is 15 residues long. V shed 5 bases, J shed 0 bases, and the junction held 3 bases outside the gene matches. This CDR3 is CASSDRGSSGNTIYF. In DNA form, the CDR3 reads TGTGCCAGTAGTGACAGGGGAAGCTCTGGAAACACCATATATTTT.

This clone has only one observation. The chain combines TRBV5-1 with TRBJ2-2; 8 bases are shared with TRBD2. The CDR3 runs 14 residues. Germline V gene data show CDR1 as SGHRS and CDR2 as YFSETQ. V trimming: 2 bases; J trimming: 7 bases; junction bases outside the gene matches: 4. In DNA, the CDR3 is TGCGCCAGCAGCTTAGCGGGGGCTGGCGGGGAGCTGTTTTTT. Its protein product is CASSLAGAGGELFF.

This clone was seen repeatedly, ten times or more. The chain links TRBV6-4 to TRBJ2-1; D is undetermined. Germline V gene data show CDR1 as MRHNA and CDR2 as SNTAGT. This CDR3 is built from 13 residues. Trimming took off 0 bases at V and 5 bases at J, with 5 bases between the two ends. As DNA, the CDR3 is TGTGCCAGCAGTGACTCACTAAACAATGAGCAGTTCTTC. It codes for CASSDSLNNEQFF.

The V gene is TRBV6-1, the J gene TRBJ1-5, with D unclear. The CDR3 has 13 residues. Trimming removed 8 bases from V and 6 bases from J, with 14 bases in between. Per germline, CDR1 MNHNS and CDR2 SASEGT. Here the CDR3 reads CASYGMSGQPQHF. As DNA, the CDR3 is TGTGCCAGCTATGGCATGTCGGGTCAGCCCCAGCATTTT.

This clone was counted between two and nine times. The CDR3 is CASSELGAGSYEQYF. CDR3 sequence (DNA): TGTGCCAGCAGTGAATTGGGGGCCGGCTCCTACGAGCAGTACTTC. V is TRBV6-1 and J is TRBJ2-7; perhaps TRBD1 as D (6 bases). Deletions cut 2 bases from V and 0 bases from J, with 11 bases between. The germline V gene encodes CDR1 MNHNS and CDR2 SASEGT. The CDR3 covers 15 residues.

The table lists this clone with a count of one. Here the CDR3 DNA reads TGTGCCAGCAGCTCCCGGGACAGGGGGGCCTACGAGCAGTACTTC. Residues: CASSSRDRGAYEQYF. This chain uses TRBV9 with TRBJ2-7; TRBD1 matches at 11 bases. CDR3 length: 15 residues. Germline values: CDR1 SGDLS, CDR2 YYNGEE. J gave up 2 bases and V 4 bases, and 5 bases lay outside the gene matches.

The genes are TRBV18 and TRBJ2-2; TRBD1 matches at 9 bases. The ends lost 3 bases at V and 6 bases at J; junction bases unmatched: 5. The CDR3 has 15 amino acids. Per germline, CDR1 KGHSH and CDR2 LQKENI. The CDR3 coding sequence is TGTGCCAGCTCACCTGACAGGGGGTCGGCCGGGGAGCTGTTTTTT. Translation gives CASSPDRGSAGELFF.

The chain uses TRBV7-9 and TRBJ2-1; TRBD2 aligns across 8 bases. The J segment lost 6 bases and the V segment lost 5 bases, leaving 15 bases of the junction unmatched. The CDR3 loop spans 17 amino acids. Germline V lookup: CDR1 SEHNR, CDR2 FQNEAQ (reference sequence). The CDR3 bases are TGTGCCAGCAGCCAAGGGTCTAGCGGGCCACCGGGCAATGAGCAGTTCTTC. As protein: CASSQGSSGPPGNEQFF.

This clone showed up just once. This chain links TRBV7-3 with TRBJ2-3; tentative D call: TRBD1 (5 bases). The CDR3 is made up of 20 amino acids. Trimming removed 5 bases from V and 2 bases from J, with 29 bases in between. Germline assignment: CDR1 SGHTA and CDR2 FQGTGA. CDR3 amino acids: CASSLNSMIGQSANTDTQYF. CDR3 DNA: TGTGCCAGCAGCCTTAATTCCATGATCGGACAATCGGCAAACACAGATACGCAGTATTTT.

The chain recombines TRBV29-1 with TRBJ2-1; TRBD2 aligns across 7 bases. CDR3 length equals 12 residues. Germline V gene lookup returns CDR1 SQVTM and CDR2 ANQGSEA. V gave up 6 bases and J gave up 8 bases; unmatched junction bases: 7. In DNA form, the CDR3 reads TGCAGCGTCGGGAGACTAGCCGATGAGCAGTTCTTC. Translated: CSVGRLADEQFF.